Following are 4 T cell receptor beta chains from one sample sequenced in a study of shared clonotypes between healthy human individuals. CD45RO-negative cells were positively selected for CCR7, leaving out terminally differentiated effector memory CD45RA+ cells. The assay was immunoSEQ multiplex PCR, and TCRdb's table has in-frame clones only and misses some. The data contain roughly 2,000,000 clones, around 93% of them singletons. Source material: naive CD8+ T cells from PBMCs. The origin of the receptors is a man aged 18 to 29 in good health. Some clones in this sample may be carry-over from other donors' samples.

In DNA, the CDR3 is TGTGCCAGCAGCGCCCGGGACAGGGGAGGAGGCTACACCTTC. Amino acids: CASSARDRGGGYTF. The rearrangement links TRBV9 to TRBJ1-2, with 10 bases lining up with TRBD1. CDR1 and CDR2 from the germline V gene are SGDLS and YYNGEE. The CDR3 totals 14 residues. V was pared by 3 bases and J by 8 bases, with 7 bases of the junction left unmatched.

The chain joins TRBV5-1 to TRBJ2-7, with 7 nucleotides matching TRBD1. The CDR3 is made up of 15 amino acids. Germline lookup yields CDR1 SGHRS and CDR2 YFSETQ. Losses at the gene ends were 5 bases for V and 0 bases for J; bases not matched to a gene: 8. CDR3 in DNA: TGCGCCAGCAGACAAACAGGGGATCTCTCCTACGAGCAGTACTTC. Translated, it gives CASRQTGDLSYEQYF. Full variable domain (missing parts from reference TRBV5-1 and TRBJ2-7): KAGVTQTPRYLIKTRGQQVTLSCSPISGHRSVSWYQQTPGQGLQFLFEYFSETQRNKGNFPGRFSGRQFSNSRSEMNVSTLELGDSALYLCASRQTGDLSYEQYFGPGTRLTVT.

Notes on this clone: This sample also contains other DNA sequences that code for the same CDR3. The chain couples TRBV18 to TRBJ2-7; TRBD2 agrees at 14 bases. CDR1 is KGHSH, CDR2 LQKENI, per germline. The CDR3 has 17 residues. J was trimmed by 4 bases and V by 0 bases; bases with no gene match: 5. The CDR3 coding sequence is TGTGCCAGCTCACCACCGGGACTAGCGGGAGTTTCTTACGAGCAGTACTTC. This sequence encodes CASSPPGLAGVSYEQYF.

The chain links TRBV6-1 to TRBJ2-7; possible D gene TRBD1, 7 bases. Per the germline V gene, CDR1 is MNHNS and CDR2 is SASEGT. The ends were cut back, 4 bases at V and 4 bases at J, with 23 bases in the middle. The length of the CDR3 is 17 residues. The CDR3 reads CASSGGMRDRSLYEQYF. In nucleotides, the CDR3 is TGTGCCAGCAGTGGGGGGATGCGGGACAGATCGCTTTACGAGCAGTACTTC.